The 24 T cell receptor beta chains below were found in one sample sequenced in a study of early T cells in non-severe SARS-CoV-2 infection. TCRdb re-called the 5' RACE reads with MiXCR, one entry per CDR3 protein. Of approximately 75,000 distinct CDR3 sequences in the sample, approximately 14% were seen once. Sequences were derived from whole blood, sampled at baseline. These receptors were obtained from an adult who was a healthcare worker with PCR-confirmed SARS-CoV-2 infection or an uninfected control (not recorded which).

CDR3: CASSQELARHNEQFF. The CDR3 region has the DNA TGTGCCAGCAGCCAAGAGCTAGCGCGCCACAATGAGCAGTTCTTC. The chain is built from TRBV3-1 and TRBJ2-1; tentative D call: TRBD2 (6 bases). Per germline, CDR1 LGHDT and CDR2 YNNKEL (reference sequence). The CDR3 spans 15 residues. V lost 0 bases and J lost 5, with 11 bases in between.

This clonotype is classed as medium-sized. For the CDR3, the DNA is TGTGCCAGTAGTCTAGGACAGGGACTTCTTTTGGATGGCTACACCTTC. Protein: CASSLGQGLLLDGYTF. The chain carries TRBV19 and TRBJ1-2; 8 positions agree with TRBD1. Looked up from germline, CDR1 is LNHDA and CDR2 is SQIVND (reference sequence). The CDR3 contains 16 residues. Germline trimming cut 5 bases from V and 6 bases from J; bases unmatched to any gene: 14.

This rearrangement joins TRBV20-1 to TRBJ2-7; 7 bases match TRBD2. Per germline, CDR1 DFQATT and CDR2 SNEGSKA (reference sequence). The V segment lost 2 bases and the J segment 2 bases; nucleotides outside the gene matches: 9. CDR3 length equals 15 residues. For the CDR3, the DNA is TGCAGTGCTAGAAACACCCGGGAGGTGACCTACGAGCAGTACTTC. It translates to CSARNTREVTYEQYF.

This clonotype showed up just a few times. CDR3 in DNA: TGTGCCAGCAGCCCGGGACAGGGAGACACCATATATTTT. Protein sequence: CASSPGQGDTIYF. The chain combines TRBV11-2 with TRBJ1-3, with TRBD1 identical over 9 bases. CDR3 length: 13 residues. V dropped 5 bases and J dropped 8; count of bases not matched to a gene: 4. CDR1 is SGHAT, CDR2 FQNNGV, per germline.

This clonotype has a handful of counts. The gene calls are TRBV28 and TRBJ2-7; D is unresolved. V lost 5 bases to trimming and J lost 2 bases, with 16 bases between them. CDR3 length equals 15 residues. CDR1 is MDHEN, CDR2 SYDVKM, per germline. CDR3 region: CASSGQPRRTYEQYF. The CDR3 nucleotides are TGTGCCAGCAGTGGGCAGCCGAGAAGGACCTACGAGCAGTACTTC.

The sample holds a few counts of this clonotype. The genes are TRBV21-1 and TRBJ2-3; TRBD1 reflects the table's D call only, with no check against the DNA. TRBV21-1 is marked as a pseudogene. This CDR3 contains 17 residues. CDR3 loop: CASSKAEDRGQADTQYF. The CDR3 nucleotides are TGTGCCAGCAGCAAAGCAGAGGACAGGGGTCAGGCAGATACGCAGTATTTT.

The chain is built from TRBV3-1 and TRBJ2-1, with D uncertain. The CDR3 extends over 15 amino acids. Between the trimmed V and J ends, which lost 0 bases and 2 bases, there was a span of 8 bases. CDR1 is LGHDT, CDR2 YNNKEL, per germline (reference sequence). The CDR3 is CASSQDLATYNEQFF. The CDR3 DNA reads as TGTGCCAGCAGCCAAGATCTGGCGACCTACAATGAGCAGTTCTTC.

A few counts support this clonotype. The chain joins TRBV6-5 to TRBJ1-6; the D gene is possibly TRBD1 (5 bases). In germline, CDR1 is MNHEY, CDR2 SVGAGI. V was trimmed by 7 bases and J by 14 bases, leaving 21 bases between them. This CDR3 comprises 14 residues. The CDR3 spells CASNDPGRPSTLHF. The CDR3, as DNA: TGTGCCAGCAACGATCCGGGACGGCCGTCAACCCTCCACTTT.

This chain links TRBV2 with TRBJ2-7; 9 nucleotides match TRBD1. Germline CDR1 is SNHLY and CDR2 is FYNNEI. CDR3 size: 14 residues. With 6 bases clipped from V and 3 bases from J, the junction kept 6 bases outside the gene matches. The CDR3 loop reads CASSRDRADYEQYF. CDR3 coding DNA: TGTGCCAGCAGCCGGGACAGGGCCGACTACGAGCAGTACTTC.

In its sample, this clonotype was seen many times. The chain combines TRBV5-4 with TRBJ1-2; no clear D gene. From germline, CDR1 is SGHNT and CDR2 YYREEE (reference sequence). This CDR3 is built from 14 residues. Trimming cost V 0 bases and J 4 bases, with 10 bases left between them. Here the CDR3 DNA reads TGTGCCAGCAGCTTGGGTGCCAGGCTCTATGGCTACACCTTC. Translated, it gives CASSLGARLYGYTF.

The chain employs TRBV6-2 or TRBV6-3 and TRBJ2-2; D remains unclear. Trimming stripped 4 bases from V and 6 bases from J, with 12 bases between. This CDR3 spans 14 amino acids. CDR1 is MNHEY, CDR2 SVGEGT, per germline. The CDR3 here is CASSSYQRAGELFF. In nucleotides, the CDR3 is TGTGCCAGCAGTTCCTATCAACGGGCCGGGGAGCTGTTTTTT.

A remark on this clonotype: One end of the junction varies from germline; a read error may be responsible. The rearrangement joins TRBV5-1 to TRBJ2-2; either TRBD1 or TRBD2 may fit D (5 bases each). The length of the CDR3 is 14 residues. Germline CDR1 and CDR2: SGHRS and YFSETQ. The CDR3, as DNA: TGCGCCAGCAGCTTGTGGGGGAACACCCGGGAGCTGTTTTTT. Its protein product is CASSLWGNTRELFF. The entire variable domain, with the rest obtained from reference TRBV5-1 and TRBJ2-2, is as follows: KAGVTQTPRYLIKTRGQQVTLSCSPISGHRSVSWYQQTPGQGLQFLFEYFSETQRNKGNFPGRFSGRQFSNSRSEMNVSTLELGDSALYLCASSLWGNTRELFFGEGSRLTVL.

This clonotype was picked up many times. The rearrangement joins TRBV27 to TRBJ2-1; D gene unclear. Per germline, CDR1 MNHEY and CDR2 SMNVEV (reference sequence). The CDR3 spans 10 residues. V was cut by 6 bases and J by 7 bases, with 4 bases left in between. The CDR3 nucleotides read TGTGCCAGCAGGGGGAATGAGCAGTTCTTC. This gives the protein CASRGNEQFF.

V gene TRBV7-6 combines with J gene TRBJ2-1; a possible D gene is TRBD2 (6 bases). Looked up from germline, CDR1 is SGHVS and CDR2 is FNYEAQ. The V end was cut by 5 bases, the J end by 0 bases, with 20 bases between. The CDR3 consists of 18 residues. CDR3 residues: CASSRQGGSHSSYNEQFF. In DNA, the CDR3 is TGTGCCAGCAGCCGGCAGGGAGGTTCCCACAGCTCCTACAATGAGCAGTTCTTC. Full variable domain (missing parts from reference TRBV7-6 and TRBJ2-1): GAGVSQSPRYKVTKRGQDVALRCDPISGHVSLYWYRQALGQGPEFLTYFNYEAQQDKSGLPNDRFSAERPEGSISTLTIQRTEQRDSAMYRCASSRQGGSHSSYNEQFFGPGTRLTVL.

V usage is TRBV7-9 and J usage is TRBJ2-1, with 7 bases matching TRBD2. The CDR3 has 17 amino acids. The germline gives CDR1 SEHNR, CDR2 FQNEAQ (reference sequence). The ends lost 5 bases at V and 5 bases at J; junction bases unmatched: 15. The CDR3, as DNA: TGTGCCAGCAGCCCCCCCATCGGCGGGAGTGTGGACAATGAGCAGTTCTTC. This encodes CASSPPIGGSVDNEQFF.

This clonotype was detected many times. The chain couples TRBV11-2 to TRBJ1-1; D possibly corresponds to TRBD1 (6 bases). The CDR3 sequence is 14 residues long. The V gene's germline CDR1 is SGHAT and CDR2 FQNNGV. Deletions cut 1 base from V and 3 bases from J, with 9 bases between. The CDR3 reads CASSLAGAYTEAFF. CDR3 in DNA: TGTGCCAGCAGCTTAGCAGGGGCGTACACTGAAGCTTTCTTT.

This clonotype was counted only a few times. V usage is TRBV27 and J usage is TRBJ2-7; TRBD2 matches 7 bases. CDR1 and CDR2 from the germline V gene are MNHEY and SMNVEV (reference sequence). The V segment lost 6 bases and the J segment 3 bases; nucleotides outside the gene matches: 5. This CDR3 is built from 13 residues. The CDR3, as DNA: TGTGCCAGCAGCTGGTCGGGAGGCTACGAGCAGTACTTC. Translation: CASSWSGGYEQYF.

The CDR3 here is CSAKPFRAGVREQYF. The CDR3 nucleotides read TGCAGTGCTAAGCCTTTCAGGGCAGGCGTCCGGGAGCAGTACTTC. This chain uses TRBV20-1 with TRBJ2-7, with a weak D call TRBD1 (5 bases). CDR1 and CDR2 (germline): DFQATT, SNEGSKA (reference sequence). This CDR3 region has 15 residues. V was clipped by 4 bases and J by 7 bases, with 23 bases between them.

This clonotype was picked up many times. One end of the junction is discordant with germline, which a read error may explain. V is TRBV7-6 and J is TRBJ2-7; D remains ambiguous. Germline loops: CDR1 SGHVS, CDR2 FNYEAQ. The CDR3 consists of 12 residues. The CDR3 DNA reads as TGTGCCAGCAGCTTAGGTTCCTCCGAGCAGTACTTC. Translating it yields CASSLGSSEQYF.

This clonotype was counted many times. This sequence joins TRBV27 and TRBJ2-1; weak D call: TRBD1 (5 bases). The germline V gene has CDR1 MNHEY and CDR2 SMNVEV (reference sequence). CDR3 size: 14 residues. The germline V and J ends were trimmed by 1 base and 7 bases, with 11 bases remaining between them. CDR3 sequence reads: CASSLWGQGNEQFF. The CDR3 nucleotides are TGTGCCAGCAGTTTATGGGGTCAGGGAAATGAGCAGTTCTTC.

The CDR3 DNA reads as TGTGCCACCAGTGACTCCGGACTAGCGGGAGTTAATGAGCAGTTCTTC. Translated, it gives CATSDSGLAGVNEQFF. The chain links TRBV24-1 to TRBJ2-1; the match to TRBD2 covers 13 bases. The CDR3 is made up of 16 amino acids. Germline trimming cut 4 bases from V and 7 bases from J; bases unmatched to any gene: 6. CDR1 and CDR2 (germline): KGHDR, SFDVKD.

The chain links TRBV28 to TRBJ2-2; weak D call: TRBD1 (5 bases). The germline V and J ends were trimmed by 3 bases and 4 bases, with 12 bases remaining between them. The germline CDR1 and CDR2 sequences are MDHEN and SYDVKM. The CDR3 is 15 amino acids. CDR3 sequence (DNA): TGTGCCAGCAGTTTGTTCAGGGCCCTCACCGGGGAGCTGTTTTTT. Its protein product is CASSLFRALTGELFF.

The chain links TRBV3-1 to TRBJ2-1; 11 positions agree with TRBD2. The V gene end was trimmed by 6 bases and the J gene end by 0 bases; junction bases not matched to a gene: 4. Germline assignment: CDR1 LGHDT and CDR2 YNNKEL (reference sequence). The CDR3 is 16 amino acids. The CDR3 DNA follows: TGTGCCAGCAGTGGAGGGACTAGCGGCTCCTACAATGAGCAGTTCTTC. As protein: CASSGGTSGSYNEQFF.

This clonotype has more than one count but fewer than ten. The chain combines TRBV2 with TRBJ2-5, with D unresolved. The germline V gene has CDR1 SNHLY and CDR2 FYNNEI. The CDR3 contains 12 residues. Trimming removed 0 bases from V and 4 bases from J, with 3 bases in between. This CDR3 reads CASSEAIETQYF. The DNA for the CDR3 is TGTGCCAGCAGTGAAGCAATAGAGACCCAGTACTTC.